This T cell receptor (beta chain) was retrieved from a study of blood T cell repertoires in COVID-19. For the study at large: Spain, Italy and the United States supplied samples that represented acute and convalescent COVID-19. From T cells, B-cell-depleted T cells, or PBMCs came the material, which was cDNA or gDNA.

CDR3 length: 14 residues. Trimming took 4 bases from V and 1 from J, leaving 11 bases between them. Germline CDR1 and CDR2: MGHDK and SYGVNS. Authors' data handling: Using reference gene primer amplification, nucleated cell counts were estimated. Some clones are missing from TCRdb's copy, which holds only in-frame ones; the method was immunoSEQ multiplex PCR. The V and J calls and the clone size are those of that table, but D and trimming were determined from the DNA. This table has tens of thousands of clones, around 75% appearing once. The receptor comes from a woman of 80 years or more with active or convalescent COVID-19. Source material: peripheral blood. This chain links TRBV25-1 with TRBJ2-7; the D gene is possibly TRBD2 (6 bases). The CDR3 reads CASSVSGGSYEQYF. The DNA for the CDR3 is TGTGCCAGCAGTGTCTCTGGGGGGTCCTACGAGCAGTACTTC.